Below, 2 T cell receptor beta chains from the same sample are listed, as sequenced in a study of T cells in Graves' hyperthyroidism and ophthalmopathy. From RNA transcripts, TCR beta CDR3 regions were amplified. With the HTBI primer set, the TCR CDR3 went through a first round of RT-PCR. TCRdb used MiXCR to reprocess the multiplex PCR reads, holding one entry per CDR3 protein. This repertoire shows around 600,000 distinct CDR3 sequences, just under 45% found once; its top ten account for about 7%. Material for sequencing was peripheral blood or thyroid tissue (not recorded which). The receptors derive from an adult man with Graves' disease, either hyperthyroidism or ophthalmopathy (not recorded which).

This chain uses TRBV7-2 with TRBJ1-6, with D perhaps matching TRBD1 (6 bases). The CDR3 covers 15 residues. The germline V and J ends were trimmed by 5 bases and 9 bases, with 17 bases remaining between them. The germline CDR1 and CDR2 sequences are SGHTA and FQGNSA. DNA of the CDR3: TGTGCCAGCAGCGATGGACAGCTTATTATTTCACCCCTCCACTTT. Translating gives CASSDGQLIISPLHF.

The V call is TRBV7-9, the J call TRBJ2-7; possible D gene TRBD2, 6 bases. There are 15 residues in the CDR3. V lost 5 bases to trimming and J lost 3 bases, with 17 bases between them. CDR1 and CDR2 from the germline V gene are SEHNR and FQNEAQ (reference sequence). As DNA, the CDR3 is TGTGCCAGCAGCCAAGGAGGAGGGGTAATCTACGAGCAGTACTTC. This gives the protein CASSQGGGVIYEQYF.